These 20 T cell receptor beta chains came from one sample sequenced in a study of T-cell reconstitution after alpha-beta-depleted transplantation in children (dated by TCRdb to the mid-2010s). In light of the paper, this sample's treatment or condition label describes: allogeneic hematopoietic cell transplantation with graft depleted of TCRalphabeta T cells and CD19 B cells. Receptors were amplified or captured by PCR. Sequencing instrument: Illumina HiSeq 2500. TCR libraries were prepared with molecular barcoding, using unique molecular identifiers to normalize TCRbeta repertoire quantification. The public reads were reprocessed in TCRdb via fastp at Q25 and MiXCR, keeping in-frame beta chains. All rows with the same CDR3 protein become a single entry with the most common DNA and genes. The sample table holds nearly 350,000 distinct CDR3 sequences, of which 15% to 20% were seen once. The ten largest clones represent just over 40% of the sample.

Sequencing used PBMCs, mostly from graft donor cells, obtained 360 days after TCRalphabeta/CD19-depleted stem cell transplant. These receptors originate from a male patient between 2 and 15 years old who had a stem cell transplant for acute lymphoblastic leukemia, so the T cells may come from the graft donor.

This clonotype was seen ten or more times. This chain links TRBV6-1 with TRBJ2-2; TRBD1 agrees at 7 bases. The CDR3 runs to 14 residues. Germline CDR1 MNHNS, CDR2 SASEGT. Trimming removed 6 bases from V and 4 bases from J; junction bases left unmatched: 5. CDR3 loop: CASRGQLGTGELFF. In DNA form, the CDR3 reads TGTGCCAGCAGGGGACAGCTGGGCACCGGGGAGCTGTTTTTT.

This clonotype appeared many times. The chain employs TRBV20-1 and TRBJ2-6; the match to TRBD1 covers 8 bases. The trim removed 5 bases at V and 0 bases at J, leaving 6 bases unmatched. The CDR3 totals 16 residues. Germline values: CDR1 DFQATT, CDR2 SNEGSKA (reference sequence). The CDR3 here is CSAQGTGGSGANVLTF. The CDR3 coding sequence is TGCAGTGCTCAAGGGACAGGCGGCTCTGGGGCCAACGTCCTGACTTTC.

The rearrangement links TRBV20-1 to TRBJ2-5; D is perhaps TRBD1 (5 bases). CDR3 size: 13 residues. The V end was cut by 4 bases, the J end by 3 bases, with 12 bases between. The germline CDR1 and CDR2 sequences are DFQATT and SNEGSKA (reference sequence). CDR3 protein: CSAIRTSKETQYF. The DNA for the CDR3 is TGCAGTGCTATCAGGACAAGTAAAGAGACCCAGTACTTC.

V usage is TRBV5-1 and J usage is TRBJ2-6; 10 nucleotides agree with TRBD2. Per the germline V gene, CDR1 is SGHRS and CDR2 is YFSETQ. The ends lost 3 bases at V and 0 bases at J; junction bases unmatched: 6. The CDR3 is made up of 18 amino acids. Here the CDR3 reads CASSSTAGGSSGANVLTF. The DNA of the CDR3 is TGCGCCAGCAGCTCTACAGCGGGAGGGTCCTCTGGGGCCAACGTCCTGACTTTC.

This chain links TRBV28 with TRBJ2-3, with 8 bases fitting TRBD2. The CDR3 has 16 amino acids. Germline V CDR1 and CDR2: MDHEN, SYDVKM. V shed 3 bases, J shed 0 bases, and the junction held 5 bases outside the gene matches. Here the CDR3 reads CASSLTGGGSTDTQYF. The CDR3 DNA reads as TGTGCCAGCAGTTTGACGGGAGGGGGAAGCACAGATACGCAGTATTTT.

This clonotype has at least ten counts. This chain joins TRBV4-2 and TRBJ2-2; TRBD2 matches at 9 bases. V gave up 3 bases and J gave up 3 bases; unmatched junction bases: 5. The germline gives CDR1 LGHNA, CDR2 YNFKEQ. This CDR3 spans 16 amino acids. Written as DNA, the CDR3 is TGTGCCAGCAGCCATCTTCCTAGCGGGGACACCGGGGAGCTGTTTTTT. This codes for CASSHLPSGDTGELFF.

This clonotype occurred many times. The chain uses TRBV4-2 and TRBJ2-7, with D tentatively TRBD2 (5 bases). Germline CDR1 reads LGHNA; CDR2 reads YNFKEQ. The ends were cut back, 1 base at V and 6 bases at J, with 16 bases in the middle. The CDR3 runs 15 residues. DNA of the CDR3: TGTGCCAGCAGCCAAGGTCCCAGCGGTAATCCCGAGCAGTACTTC. It codes for CASSQGPSGNPEQYF.

This clonotype has only a few counts. This chain uses TRBV5-6 with TRBJ2-7; perhaps TRBD2 as D (6 bases). Germline CDR1 SGHDT, CDR2 YYEEEE. The CDR3 spans 14 residues. The V and J ends lost 0 bases and 3 bases respectively, with 10 bases between them. The CDR3 DNA reads as TGTGCCAGCAGCTTGGTTGGGACTCTCTACGAGCAGTACTTC. Translating gives CASSLVGTLYEQYF.

V usage is TRBV29-1 and J usage is TRBJ2-4; 7 nucleotides line up with TRBD2. The CDR3 loop spans 12 amino acids. CDR1 and CDR2 (germline): SQVTM, ANQGSEA. Unmatched junction bases numbered 5, after V lost 4 bases and J lost 8 bases. The CDR3 here is CSVGQGGDIQYF. CDR3 sequence (DNA): TGCAGCGTTGGGCAGGGAGGGGACATTCAGTACTTC.

This clonotype was observed a few times. The genes are TRBV28 and TRBJ1-5; 7 bases are a match to TRBD1. CDR3 length equals 18 residues. V shed 2 bases and J 1 base; nucleotides not matched to a gene: 11. Germline V gives CDR1 MDHEN, CDR2 SYDVKM. The CDR3 DNA follows: TGTGCCAGCAGTTTAGGATACTACAGGGGTACGAGCAATCAGCCCCAGCATTTT. Its protein is CASSLGYYRGTSNQPQHF.

This clonotype was observed a few times. The chain employs TRBV5-1 and TRBJ2-3, with D tentatively TRBD1 (5 bases). V lost 2 bases to trimming and J lost 0 bases, with 10 bases between them. CDR1 is SGHRS, CDR2 YFSETQ, per germline. CDR3 length: 15 amino acids. In DNA, the CDR3 is TGCGCCAGCAGCTTTGGACACCCCAGCACAGATACGCAGTATTTT. Its protein is CASSFGHPSTDTQYF.

This clonotype was seen a few times. The chain is built from TRBV20-1 and TRBJ2-7; no reliable D call. Germline V gives CDR1 DFQATT, CDR2 SNEGSKA (reference sequence). V was clipped by 6 bases and J by 1 base, with 7 bases between them. This CDR3 is 11 amino acids long. The CDR3 DNA sequence: TGCAGTGCGGAGAGTTCCTACGAGCAGTACTTC. This encodes CSAESSYEQYF.

A few counts support this clonotype. The chain joins TRBV18 to TRBJ2-5; D not certain. V gave up 2 bases and J gave up 1 base, with 5 bases separating them. This CDR3 is 13 amino acids long. Germline CDR1 is KGHSH and CDR2 is LQKENI. DNA of the CDR3: TGTGCCAGCTCACCAGTCCCCCAAGAGACCCAGTACTTC. Its translation: CASSPVPQETQYF.

This clonotype has ten or more counts. The chain joins TRBV28 to TRBJ2-3; D not certain. Germline CDR1 reads MDHEN; CDR2 reads SYDVKM. V was cut by 4 bases and J by 6 bases, with 2 bases left in between. This CDR3 has 10 residues. CDR3 protein: CASSYDTQYF. The CDR3 DNA follows: TGTGCCAGCAGTTATGATACGCAGTATTTT.

In this sample, this clonotype turned up many times. This chain uses TRBV28 with TRBJ2-7; a weak D match, TRBD2 (5 bases). With 4 bases removed from V and 6 bases from J, the gap between germline ends came to 16 bases. The CDR3 runs to 14 residues. The V gene's germline CDR1 is MDHEN and CDR2 SYDVKM. CDR3 sequence (DNA): TGTGCCAGCAGTTCCCTCGGAGGAGCTGGCGAGCAGTACTTC. It encodes CASSSLGGAGEQYF.

This chain joins TRBV4-2 and TRBJ1-2; D not certain. V was cut by 0 bases and J by 0 bases, with 14 bases left in between. Germline lookup yields CDR1 LGHNA and CDR2 YNFKEQ. The CDR3 extends over 17 amino acids. CDR3 sequence (DNA): TGTGCCAGCAGCCAAGAAAGCCGGCAGAGGGCTAACTATGGCTACACCTTC. Translated, it gives CASSQESRQRANYGYTF.

This clonotype was recorded at least ten times. The CDR3 coding sequence is TGTGCCAGCAGTCTAGGGGCAGAGACCCAGTACTTC. Protein product: CASSLGAETQYF. This chain links TRBV11-1 with TRBJ2-5, with a tentative D call TRBD1 (5 bases). V was clipped by 6 bases and J by 4 bases, with 9 bases between them. Germline V gives CDR1 SGHAT, CDR2 FQDESV (reference sequence). The CDR3 extends over 12 amino acids.

The chain employs TRBV4-1 and TRBJ2-7; 10 positions match TRBD1. The CDR3 runs 14 residues. The ends lost 5 bases at V and 4 bases at J; junction bases unmatched: 5. CDR1 is MGHRA, CDR2 YSYEKL, per germline. In DNA, the CDR3 is TGCGCCAGCAGCAGTGGACAGGGGGGGTACGAGCAGTACTTC. It codes for CASSSGQGGYEQYF.

The gene calls are TRBV9 and TRBJ1-5; TRBD1 agrees at 8 bases. Unmatched junction bases numbered 12, after V lost 7 bases and J lost 6 bases. CDR3 length: 15 residues. Per the germline V gene, CDR1 is SGDLS and CDR2 is YYNGEE. CDR3 DNA sequence: TGTGCCAGCGGGGTGACAGGGGATCTCGGTCAGCCCCAGCATTTT. Translated, it gives CASGVTGDLGQPQHF. The entire variable domain, with the rest obtained from reference TRBV9 and TRBJ1-5, is as follows: DSGVTQTPKHLITATGQRVTLRCSPRSGDLSVYWYQQSLDQGLQFLIQYYNGEERAKGNILERFSAQQFPDLHSELNLSSLELGDSALYFCASGVTGDLGQPQHFGDGTRLSIL.

The chain is built from TRBV5-1 and TRBJ2-7; D is unclear. The CDR3 runs 14 residues. Trimming stripped 3 bases from V and 3 bases from J, with 13 bases between. Germline V gene data show CDR1 as SGHRS and CDR2 as YFSETQ. DNA of the CDR3: TGCGCCAGCAGCTCGAATACCGGCAACTACGAGCAGTACTTC. Translated: CASSSNTGNYEQYF.